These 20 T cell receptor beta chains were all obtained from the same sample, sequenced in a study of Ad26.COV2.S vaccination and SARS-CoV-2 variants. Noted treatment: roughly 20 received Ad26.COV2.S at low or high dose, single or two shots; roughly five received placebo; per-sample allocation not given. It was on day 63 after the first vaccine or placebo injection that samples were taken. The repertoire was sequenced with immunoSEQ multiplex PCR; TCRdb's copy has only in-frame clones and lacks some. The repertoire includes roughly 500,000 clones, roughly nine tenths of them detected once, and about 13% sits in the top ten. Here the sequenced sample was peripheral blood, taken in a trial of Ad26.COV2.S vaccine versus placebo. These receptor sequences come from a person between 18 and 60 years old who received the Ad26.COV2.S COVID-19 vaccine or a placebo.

CDR3 protein: CASRAGGTSYF. The CDR3 region has the DNA TGTGCCAGCAGGGCCGGCGGCACTTCGTACTTC. This chain links TRBV28 with TRBJ2-7, with D unclear. Germline V gives CDR1 MDHEN, CDR2 SYDVKM. V dropped 6 bases and J dropped 12 bases, with 15 bases sitting between them. CDR3 length equals 11 residues.

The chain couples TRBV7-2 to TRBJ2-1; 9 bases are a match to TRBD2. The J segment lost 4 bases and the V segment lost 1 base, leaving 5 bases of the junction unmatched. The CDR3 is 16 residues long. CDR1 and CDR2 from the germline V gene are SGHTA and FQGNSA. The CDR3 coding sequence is TGTGCCAGCAGCTTAGTAGGGACTAGCAGGTACAATGAGCAGTTCTTC. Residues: CASSLVGTSRYNEQFF. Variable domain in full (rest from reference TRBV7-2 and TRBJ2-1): GAGVSQSPSNKVTEKGKDVELRCDPISGHTALYWYRQSLGQGLEFLIYFQGNSAPDKSGLPSDRFSAERTGGSVSTLTIQRTQQEDSAVYLCASSLVGTSRYNEQFFGPGTRLTVL.

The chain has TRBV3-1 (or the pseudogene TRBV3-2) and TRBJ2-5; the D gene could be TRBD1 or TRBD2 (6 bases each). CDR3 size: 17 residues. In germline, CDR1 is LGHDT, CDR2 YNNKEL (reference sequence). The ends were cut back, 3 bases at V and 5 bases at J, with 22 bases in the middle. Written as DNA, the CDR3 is TGTGCCAGCAGCCACGACATTACACAGGGACTGCGTGAGACCCAGTACTTC. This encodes CASSHDITQGLRETQYF.

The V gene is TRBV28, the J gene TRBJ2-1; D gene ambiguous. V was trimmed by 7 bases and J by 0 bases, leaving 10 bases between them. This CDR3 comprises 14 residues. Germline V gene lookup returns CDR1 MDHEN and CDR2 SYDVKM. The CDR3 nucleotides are TGTGCCAGCACTGCCGGTTACTCCTACAATGAGCAGTTCTTC. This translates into CASTAGYSYNEQFF. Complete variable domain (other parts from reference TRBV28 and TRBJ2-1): DVKVTQSSRYLVKRTGEKVFLECVQDMDHENMFWYRQDPGLGLRLIYFSYDVKMKEKGDIPEGYSVSREKKERFSLILESASTNQTSMYLCASTAGYSYNEQFFGPGTRLTVL.

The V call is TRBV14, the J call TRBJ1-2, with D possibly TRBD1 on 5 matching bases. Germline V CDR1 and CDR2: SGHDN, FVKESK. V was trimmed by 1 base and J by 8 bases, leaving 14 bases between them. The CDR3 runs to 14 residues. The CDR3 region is CASSQVRGPGGYTF. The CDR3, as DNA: TGTGCCAGCAGCCAAGTGCGGGGACCGGGAGGCTACACCTTC.

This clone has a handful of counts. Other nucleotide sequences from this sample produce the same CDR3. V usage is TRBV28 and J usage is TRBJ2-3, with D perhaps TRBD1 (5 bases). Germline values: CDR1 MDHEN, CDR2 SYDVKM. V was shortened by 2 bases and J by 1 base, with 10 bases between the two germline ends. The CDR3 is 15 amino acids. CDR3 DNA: TGTGCCAGCAGTTTAGGGGCGGTCGGCACAGATACGCAGTATTTT. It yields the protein CASSLGAVGTDTQYF.

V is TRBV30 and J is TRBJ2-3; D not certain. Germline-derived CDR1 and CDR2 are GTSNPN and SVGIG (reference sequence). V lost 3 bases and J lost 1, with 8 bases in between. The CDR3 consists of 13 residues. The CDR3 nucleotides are TGTGCCTGGAGCCGTCCGGGCACAGATACGCAGTATTTT. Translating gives CAWSRPGTDTQYF. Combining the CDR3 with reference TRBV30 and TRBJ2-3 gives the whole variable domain SQTIHQWPATLVQPVGSPLSLECTVEGTSNPNLYWYRQAAGRGLQLLFYSVGIGQISSEVPQNLSASRPQDRQFILSSKKLLLSDSGFYLCAWSRPGTDTQYFGPGTRLTVL.

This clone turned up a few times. The CDR3 region is CASSDGGTEAFF. CDR3 bases: TGTGCCAGCAGCGATGGTGGCACTGAAGCTTTCTTT. The genes are TRBV7-3 and TRBJ1-1; D is unclear. The CDR3 has 12 residues. CDR1 and CDR2 (germline): SGHTA, FQGTGA. V was clipped by 5 bases and J by 4 bases, with 8 bases between them.

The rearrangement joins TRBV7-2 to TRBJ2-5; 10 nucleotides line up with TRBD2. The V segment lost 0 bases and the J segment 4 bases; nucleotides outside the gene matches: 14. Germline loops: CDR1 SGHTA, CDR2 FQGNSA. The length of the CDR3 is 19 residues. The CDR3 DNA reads TGTGCCAGCAGCTTAGCGTTCGGACTAGCGGCCCTCTCGGGAGAGACCCAGTACTTC. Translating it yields CASSLAFGLAALSGETQYF.

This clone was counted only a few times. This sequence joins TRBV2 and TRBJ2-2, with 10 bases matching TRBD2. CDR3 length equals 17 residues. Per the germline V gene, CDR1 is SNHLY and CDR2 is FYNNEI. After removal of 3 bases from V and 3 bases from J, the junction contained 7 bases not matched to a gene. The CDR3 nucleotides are TGTGCCAGCAGTGATGGTAGCGGGAGGACCTACACCGGGGAGCTGTTTTTT. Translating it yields CASSDGSGRTYTGELFF.

As DNA, the CDR3 is TGTGCCTGGACTTGGGGGGGAGCCACCGAGCAGTACTTC. Protein: CAWTWGGATEQYF. The chain joins TRBV30 to TRBJ2-7, with TRBD2 matching over 7 bases. With V trimmed by 4 bases and J by 6 bases, 9 bases remained unmatched. CDR3 length equals 13 residues. The germline gives CDR1 GTSNPN, CDR2 SVGIG (reference sequence).

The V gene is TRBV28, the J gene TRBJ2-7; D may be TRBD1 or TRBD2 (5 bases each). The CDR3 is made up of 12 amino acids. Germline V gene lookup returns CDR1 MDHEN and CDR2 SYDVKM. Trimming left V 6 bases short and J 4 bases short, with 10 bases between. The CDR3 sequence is CASSQGRYEQYF. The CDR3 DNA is TGTGCCAGCAGCCAGGGACGGTACGAGCAGTACTTC.

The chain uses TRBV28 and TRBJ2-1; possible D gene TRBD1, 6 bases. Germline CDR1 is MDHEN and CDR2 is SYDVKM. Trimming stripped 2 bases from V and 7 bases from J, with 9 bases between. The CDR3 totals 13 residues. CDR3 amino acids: CASSLAGENEQFF. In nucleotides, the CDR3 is TGTGCCAGCAGTTTAGCAGGGGAAAATGAGCAGTTCTTC.

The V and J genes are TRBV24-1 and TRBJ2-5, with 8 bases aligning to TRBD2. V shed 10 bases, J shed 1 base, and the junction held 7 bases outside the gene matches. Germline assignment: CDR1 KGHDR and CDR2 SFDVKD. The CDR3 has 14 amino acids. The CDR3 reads CATGLAGTQETQYF. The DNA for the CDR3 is TGTGCCACTGGACTAGCTGGGACCCAAGAGACCCAGTACTTC.

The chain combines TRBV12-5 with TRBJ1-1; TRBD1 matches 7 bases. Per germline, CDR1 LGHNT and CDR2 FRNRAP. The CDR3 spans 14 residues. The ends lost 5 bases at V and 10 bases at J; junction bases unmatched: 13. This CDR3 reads CASGPGTAPGGAFF. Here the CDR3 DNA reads TGTGCTAGTGGTCCAGGGACAGCGCCGGGAGGAGCTTTCTTT.

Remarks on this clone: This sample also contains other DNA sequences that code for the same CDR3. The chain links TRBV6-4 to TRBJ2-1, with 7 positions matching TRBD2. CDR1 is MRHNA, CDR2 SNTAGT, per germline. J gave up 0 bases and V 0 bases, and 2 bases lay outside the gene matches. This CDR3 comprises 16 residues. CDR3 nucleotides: TGTGCCAGCAGTGACTCGGGGGGGAGCTCCTACAATGAGCAGTTCTTC. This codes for CASSDSGGSSYNEQFF.

The CDR3 sequence is CASRPAGTLLNTEAFF. CDR3 coding DNA: TGTGCCAGCAGACCCGCCGGCACCCTTTTGAACACTGAAGCTTTCTTT. The chain couples TRBV28 to TRBJ1-1; no firm D call. The CDR3 extends over 16 amino acids. V gave up 6 bases and J gave up 0 bases, with 17 bases separating them. Germline values: CDR1 MDHEN, CDR2 SYDVKM. Complete variable domain (other parts from reference TRBV28 and TRBJ1-1): DVKVTQSSRYLVKRTGEKVFLECVQDMDHENMFWYRQDPGLGLRLIYFSYDVKMKEKGDIPEGYSVSREKKERFSLILESASTNQTSMYLCASRPAGTLLNTEAFFGQGTRLTVV.

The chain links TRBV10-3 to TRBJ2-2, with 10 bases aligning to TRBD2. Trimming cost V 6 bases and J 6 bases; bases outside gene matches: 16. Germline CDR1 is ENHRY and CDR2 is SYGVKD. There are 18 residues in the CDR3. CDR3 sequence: CAISGAGSASGRAGELFF. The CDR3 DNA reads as TGTGCCATCAGCGGAGCGGGTTCGGCTAGCGGGAGAGCCGGGGAGCTGTTTTTT.

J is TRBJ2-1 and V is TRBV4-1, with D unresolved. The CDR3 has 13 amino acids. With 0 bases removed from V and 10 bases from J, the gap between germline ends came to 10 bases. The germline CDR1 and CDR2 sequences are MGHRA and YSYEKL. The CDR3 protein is CASSQDPGGEQFF. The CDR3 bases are TGCGCCAGCAGCCAAGATCCAGGCGGCGAGCAGTTCTTC.

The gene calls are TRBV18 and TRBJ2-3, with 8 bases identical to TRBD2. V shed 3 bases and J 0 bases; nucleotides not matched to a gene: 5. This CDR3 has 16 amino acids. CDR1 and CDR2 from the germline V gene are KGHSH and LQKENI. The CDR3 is CASSPEASGSTDTQYF. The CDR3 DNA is TGTGCCAGCTCACCCGAGGCTAGCGGGAGCACAGATACGCAGTATTTT.